Listed here is a single TCR beta chain. The repertoire was sequenced with immunoSEQ multiplex PCR; TCRdb's copy has only in-frame clones and lacks some. The sample has about 79,000 clones; 94% are singletons. The sample belongs to a study of OX40 agonist ivuxolimab in advanced cancers. This CDR3 is built from 12 residues. Per the germline V gene, CDR1 is SGHAT and CDR2 is FQNNGV. Trimming shortened V by 3 bases and J by 4 bases, and 6 bases separated the two germline ends. The material sequenced was CD4+ or CD8+ T cells sorted from blood, taken in a trial of the OX40 agonist ivuxolimab. V usage is TRBV11-2 and J usage is TRBJ1-1, with D possibly matching TRBD1 (5 bases). The source is an adult with an advanced solid tumor such as melanoma, head and neck, liver or kidney cancer. CDR3 nucleotides: TGTGCCAGCAGCTTCGACAGCACTGAAGCTTTCTTT. It specifies CASSFDSTEAFF.